The clone carrying this TCR beta chain has just one count. Its matching antigen is unknown. These data come from a study of blood T cells in healthy people across ages. Combining a sample-barcoded 5' primer with a J-beta primer mix, a second PCR ran for about 7 to 11 cycles. Via MiXCR, TCRdb re-called the 5' RACE reads, giving one row per CDR3 protein. This sample has 800,000 to 950,000 distinct CDR3 sequences; 40% to 60% occur once, and the top ten carry around an eighth. Notes on the study in general: Naive CD4+ cell counts and diversity both ran higher in long-lived than in aged donors.

V was shortened by 0 bases and J by 8 bases, with 4 bases between the two germline ends. The CDR3 covers 12 residues. Germline CDR1 reads SNHLY; CDR2 reads FYNNEI. Healthy Caucasian individuals from Russia aged 6 to 90 were enrolled as donors. The gene calls are TRBV2 and TRBJ2-2; no firm D call. The TCR sequence derives from a man aged 25 to 45 in good health. The source material was blood. This CDR3 reads CASSEAGGELFF. CDR3 DNA: TGTGCCAGCAGTGAAGCCGGAGGGGAGCTGTTTTTT. The full variable domain, completed using reference TRBV2 and TRBJ2-2, is EPEVTQTPSHQVTQMGQEVILRCVPISNHLYFYWYRQILGQKVEFLVSFYNNEISEKSEIFDDQFSVERPDGSNFTLKIRSTKLEDSAMYFCASSEAGGELFFGEGSRLTVL.